One and the same sample provided the 5 T cell receptor beta chains below, sequenced in a study of PD-1 blockade in classical Hodgkin lymphoma. This sample's time point: cycle 4 day 1 (C4D1), after more than five weeks of nivolumab. Exposure to brentuximab vedotin varied, and each patient had relapsed following autologous stem cell transplantation. Magnetic depletion of non-target cells from thawed PBMCs yielded purified CD8+ T cells. Sequenced by immunoSEQ multiplex PCR; TCRdb stores in-frame clones only, minus some. Among 20,000 or so clones, about nine tenths were seen once, and the ten largest hold about 5%. Here the sequenced sample was CD8+ T cells from blood, taken before the fourth cycle of nivolumab. The receptor set was obtained from a human donor with classical Hodgkin lymphoma.

The rearrangement uses TRBV5-1 and TRBJ2-7, with TRBD2 matching 12 bases. Germline CDR1 SGHRS, CDR2 YFSETQ. The CDR3 runs to 18 residues. The V segment lost 1 base and the J segment 6 bases; nucleotides outside the gene matches: 14. CDR3 coding DNA: TGCGCCAGCAGCTTGCCAGGGGATGGGGCTAGCGGGAGGGTCGAGCAGTACTTC. This translates into CASSLPGDGASGRVEQYF.

This sequence joins TRBV29-1 and TRBJ1-1; 8 nucleotides match TRBD1. From germline, CDR1 is SQVTM and CDR2 ANQGSEA. The CDR3 length is 14 residues. V was pared by 6 bases and J by 1 base, with 7 bases of the junction left unmatched. The CDR3 DNA reads TGCAGCGTCGTAACGGGACAGGCGAACACTGAAGCTTTCTTT. Its translation: CSVVTGQANTEAFF.

The rearrangement joins TRBV4-1 to TRBJ2-7; D not resolved. V was trimmed by 1 base and J by 6 bases, leaving 4 bases between them. The length of the CDR3 is 11 residues. Germline values: CDR1 MGHRA, CDR2 YSYEKL. CDR3 DNA sequence: TGCGCCAGCAGCCAAGGATCCGAGCAGTACTTC. Its translation is CASSQGSEQYF.

Written as DNA, the CDR3 is TGTGCCAGCAGGAGCACCTACGAGCAGTACTTC. Protein: CASRSTYEQYF. The rearrangement uses TRBV25-1 and TRBJ2-7; no firm D call. The CDR3 runs to 11 residues. Trimming shortened V by 6 bases and J by 2 bases, and 5 bases separated the two germline ends. The germline gives CDR1 MGHDK, CDR2 SYGVNS.

The chain combines TRBV7-9 with TRBJ2-7, with TRBD1 identical over 9 bases. Germline-derived CDR1 and CDR2 are SEHNR and FQNEAQ (reference sequence). Unmatched junction bases numbered 5, after V lost 4 bases and J lost 1 base. This CDR3 region has 15 residues. The CDR3 sequence is CASSWIDRGSYEQYF. In DNA form, the CDR3 reads TGTGCCAGCAGCTGGATCGACAGGGGGTCCTACGAGCAGTACTTC.